This T cell receptor beta chain originates from a study of T cells in localized non-small cell lung cancer. The germline V gene encodes CDR1 MDHEN and CDR2 SYDVKM. The V gene lost 6 bases and the J gene lost 1 base, with 12 bases spanning the gap. This CDR3 contains 15 residues. This clone was observed a few times. The assay was immunoSEQ multiplex PCR, and TCRdb's table has in-frame clones only and misses some. The sample includes approximately 150,000 clones, around 90% of them seen just once. The TCR was taken from a female donor over 55 with stage I lung adenocarcinoma. The chain has TRBV28 and TRBJ2-2; D unresolved. The sequences come from peripheral blood, collected before any cancer treatment. CDR3 DNA: TGTGCCAGCAGAACTCCGGGTTGGAACACCGGGGAGCTGTTTTTT. This translates into CASRTPGWNTGELFF. Full variable domain (rest looked up from reference TRBV28 and TRBJ2-2): DVKVTQSSRYLVKRTGEKVFLECVQDMDHENMFWYRQDPGLGLRLIYFSYDVKMKEKGDIPEGYSVSREKKERFSLILESASTNQTSMYLCASRTPGWNTGELFFGEGSRLTVL.